This T cell receptor (beta chain) was identified in a study of CD8+CD57+ T cells in acquired aplastic anemia. Looking at the study overall: The study obtained an average of about 3.1 ug of DNA from sorted CD4+ and CD8+ cells.

Deletions cut 3 bases from V and 13 bases from J, with 13 bases between. The CDR3 runs 13 residues. Germline V gene sequence: CDR1 WNHNN, CDR2 SYGVQD (reference sequence). Patients included in sequencing had previously demonstrated CD8+CD57+ cell expansion by flow cytometry. There were no patients without severe acquired aplastic anemia. For this clonotype: What it recognizes is unknown.

Using genomic DNA as the template, TCR beta VDJ and CDR3 profiling was carried out. TCRdb reprocessed the reads via MiXCR and lists one record per CDR3 protein. Of approximately 260,000 distinct CDR3 sequences listed, roughly 82% were seen once; the top ten hold 42%. Whole-study findings and limits: Sharing between patients and controls was observed for twenty-nine CD8+ CDR3 sequences.

The sequenced sample was sorted CD4+, CD8+, or CD8+CD57+ T cells (not recorded which) from PBMCs. V gene TRBV10-1 combines with J gene TRBJ1-6; D is ambiguous. This receptor was taken from a human donor with aplastic anemia. The CDR3 DNA follows: TGCGCCAGCAGTGAAAGGGTCAATCAGCCCCTCCACTTT. The encoded protein is CASSERVNQPLHF.